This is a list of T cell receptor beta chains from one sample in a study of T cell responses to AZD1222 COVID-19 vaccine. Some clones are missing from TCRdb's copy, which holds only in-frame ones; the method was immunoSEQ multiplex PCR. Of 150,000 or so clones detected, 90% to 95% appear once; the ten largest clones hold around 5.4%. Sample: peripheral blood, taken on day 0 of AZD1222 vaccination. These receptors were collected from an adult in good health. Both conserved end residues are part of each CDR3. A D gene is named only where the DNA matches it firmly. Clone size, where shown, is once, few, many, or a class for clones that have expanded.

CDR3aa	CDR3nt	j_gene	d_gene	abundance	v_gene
CASSELRGATYEQYF	TGTGCCAGCAGTGAATTACGGGGGGCAACCTACGAGCAGTACTTC	TRBJ2-7	.	.	TRBV6-1
CASSPGMDYGYTF	TGTGCCAGCAGCCCGGGGATGGATTATGGCTACACCTTC	TRBJ1-2	.	once	TRBV4-2
CASSDRGAGYGYTF	TGTGCCAGCAGTGACAGGGGCGCTGGCTATGGCTACACCTTC	TRBJ1-2	.	.	TRBV6-1
CASSPYKARQADTQYF	TGTGCCAGCAGTCCCTACAAAGCCCGTCAGGCGGATACGCAGTATTTT	TRBJ2-3	.	.	TRBV27
CASSSPGQRNEKLFF	TGTGCCAGCAGTTCCCCGGGCCAGCGTAATGAAAAACTGTTTTTT	TRBJ1-4	.	.	TRBV28
CASGRGPNEKLFF	TGTGCCTCGGGACGGGGACCTAATGAAAAACTGTTTTTT	TRBJ1-4	.	.	TRBV30
CASIRTGTYEQYF	TGTGCCAGCATTAGGACAGGGACCTACGAGCAGTACTTC	TRBJ2-7	TRBD1	.	TRBV6-5
CAISESTQRRGYGYTF	TGTGCCATCAGTGAGTCAACCCAGAGGAGGGGCTATGGCTACACCTTC	TRBJ1-2	.	.	TRBV10-3
CASSPGLGGYEQFF	TGTGCCAGTAGTCCGGGACTAGGTGGCTATGAGCAGTTCTTC	TRBJ2-1	TRBD2	.	TRBV19
CASSHTAGGGTGELFF	TGTGCCAGCAGCCATACAGCGGGAGGGGGAACCGGGGAGCTGTTTTTT	TRBJ2-2	TRBD2	.	TRBV3-1/TRBV3-2
CASTAGVGSYEQYF	TGTGCCAGTACTGCGGGAGTAGGGTCCTACGAGCAGTACTTC	TRBJ2-7	TRBD2	.	TRBV19
CASSIGQGYGYTF	TGTGCCAGTAGTATAGGGCAGGGGTATGGCTACACCTTC	TRBJ1-2	.	.	TRBV19
CASSPGGAPYEQYF	TGTGCCAGCAGCCCAGGGGGGGCACCCTACGAGCAGTACTTC	TRBJ2-7	.	.	TRBV9
CSREDVQTQYF	TGCAGTCGAGAGGACGTACAGACCCAGTACTTC	TRBJ2-5	.	.	TRBV20-1
CASSLSRGGEAFF	TGCGCCAGCAGCCTAAGCAGGGGGGGTGAAGCTTTCTTT	TRBJ1-1	TRBD1	.	TRBV4-3
CASSQPDRVSETQYF	TGTGCCAGCAGCCAACCGGACAGGGTATCCGAGACCCAGTACTTC	TRBJ2-5	TRBD1	.	TRBV7-2
CASSFDRDQPQHF	TGTGCCAGCAGTTTTGACAGGGACCAGCCCCAGCATTTT	TRBJ1-5	TRBD1	.	TRBV28
CASSHPGRGVTYEQYF	TGCGCCAGCAGTCATCCGGGACGGGGAGTTACCTACGAGCAGTACTTC	TRBJ2-7	.	.	TRBV23-1
CASSLTGISNYGYTF	TGTGCCAGCAGCTTGACAGGGATTTCAAACTATGGCTACACCTTC	TRBJ1-2	TRBD1	.	TRBV11-2
CASSPVDRQETQYF	TGTGCCAGCTCACCAGTAGACAGACAAGAGACCCAGTACTTC	TRBJ2-5	.	.	TRBV18
CASALSCRGRERIYEQFF	TGCGCCAGCGCGCTCAGCTGTAGAGGGAGGGAAAGGATCTATGAGCAGTTCTTC	TRBJ2-1	TRBD2	.	TRBV10-1
CASSYSTLGAGGQYF	TGTGCCAGCAGTTACTCGACGTTGGGAGCGGGAGGGCAGTATTTT	TRBJ2-3	TRBD2	.	TRBV6-5
CASSLDRGEQYF	TGTGCCAGCAGTTTAGACCGGGGGGAGCAGTACTTC	TRBJ2-7	.	.	TRBV12-3/TRBV12-4
CASSLERGSYGYTF	TGTGCCAGCAGCTTAGAGAGAGGGAGCTATGGCTACACCTTC	TRBJ1-2	.	.	TRBV11-2
CASSYIGETQYF	TGTGCCAGCAGTTATATAGGAGAGACCCAGTACTTC	TRBJ2-5	.	.	TRBV6-6
CASSEYRTGNSPLHF	TGTGCCAGCAGTGAATACAGGACAGGGAACTCACCCCTCCACTTT	TRBJ1-6	TRBD1	once	TRBV2
CASSSTWGSGEKLFF	TGTGCCAGCAGCTCAACATGGGGTAGTGGTGAAAAACTGTTTTTT	TRBJ1-4	.	.	TRBV7-2
CASSDVGGETQYF	TGTGCCAGCAGTGACGTTGGAGGAGAGACCCAGTACTTC	TRBJ2-5	.	.	TRBV6-4
CASSQDSLGPGTETQYF	TGTGCCAGCAGCCAAGATTCTTTGGGGCCGGGTACAGAGACCCAGTACTTC	TRBJ2-5	.	once	TRBV14
CASSRTSGKETQYF	TGTGCCAGCAGCCGGACTAGCGGGAAAGAGACCCAGTACTTC	TRBJ2-5	TRBD2	.	TRBV2
CAWTPAGGHGYTF	TGTGCCTGGACACCGGCGGGCGGGCATGGCTACACCTTC	TRBJ1-2	.	.	TRBV30
CATVGLAGSYEQYF	TGTGCCACCGTAGGACTAGCGGGATCCTACGAGCAGTACTTC	TRBJ2-7	TRBD2	.	TRBV6-5
CASSLEAGYNEQFF	TGCGCCAGCAGCTTGGAAGCGGGATACAATGAGCAGTTCTTC	TRBJ2-1	TRBD2	.	TRBV5-1
CASSLDRETQYF	TGTGCCAGCAGCTTGGACCGCGAGACCCAGTACTTC	TRBJ2-5	.	.	TRBV5-8
CSVEGPGGLGETQYF	TGCAGCGTTGAAGGTCCCGGGGGCCTTGGGGAGACCCAGTACTTC	TRBJ2-5	.	.	TRBV29-1
CASSATGTSEKLFF	TGTGCCAGCAGTGCGACAGGGACTAGTGAAAAACTGTTTTTT	TRBJ1-4	TRBD1	.	TRBV7-9
CASSFVDVSYNEQFF	TGTGCCAGCAGCTTCGTAGATGTCTCCTACAATGAGCAGTTCTTC	TRBJ2-1	.	.	TRBV7-2
CAISESQLRRAKNIQYF	TGTGCCATCAGTGAGTCACAGCTCCGGAGAGCCAAAAACATTCAGTACTTC	TRBJ2-4	.	.	TRBV10-3
CASSLTGSYEQYF	TGTGCCAGCAGTTTAACAGGCTCCTACGAGCAGTACTTC	TRBJ2-7	.	.	TRBV12-3/TRBV12-4
CASYSRSPPNTGELFF	TGTGCCAGTTACTCCCGTAGCCCCCCGAACACCGGGGAGCTGTTTTTT	TRBJ2-2	.	.	TRBV28
CASSPLGTPHQPQHF	TGTGCCAGCAGTCCCCTAGGGACTCCGCATCAGCCCCAGCATTTT	TRBJ1-5	.	once	TRBV21-1
CASSIDGGYYGYTF	TGTGCCAGTAGTATAGATGGGGGGTACTATGGCTACACCTTC	TRBJ1-2	.	.	TRBV19
CASRQGFLGGREQYF	TGTGCCAGCAGACAGGGGTTCCTCGGGGGTAGGGAGCAGTACTTC	TRBJ2-7	.	.	TRBV11-2
CASSIHTLPGANVLTF	TGTGCCAGTAGTATACACACCCTCCCTGGGGCCAACGTCCTGACTTTC	TRBJ2-6	.	.	TRBV19
CASSLSADTQYF	TGTGCCAGCAGCTTATCAGCAGATACGCAGTATTTT	TRBJ2-3	.	.	TRBV7-2
CASGRVNEKLFF	TGTGCCAGCGGCAGGGTAAATGAAAAACTGTTTTTT	TRBJ1-4	.	.	TRBV7-2
CASRPPAGYGYTF	TGTGCCAGCAGACCCCCGGCAGGCTATGGCTACACCTTC	TRBJ1-2	.	.	TRBV6-5
CASSYSSGGFYSNQPQHF	TGTGCCAGCAGTTACTCGAGTGGTGGGTTTTATAGCAATCAGCCCCAGCATTTT	TRBJ1-5	.	.	TRBV6-2/TRBV6-3
CASTELGVASSYEQYF	TGTGCCAGCACCGAACTGGGGGTTGCGAGCTCCTACGAGCAGTACTTC	TRBJ2-7	.	once	TRBV5-4
CASSLRGQGGNEKLFF	TGTGCCAGCAGCCTCAGAGGACAGGGGGGTAATGAAAAACTGTTTTTT	TRBJ1-4	TRBD1	.	TRBV3-1/TRBV3-2
CASSLKGEGTEAFF	TGTGCCAGCAGCTTGAAGGGGGAGGGGACTGAAGCTTTCTTT	TRBJ1-1	.	.	TRBV5-4
CASSHQLAGRDEQYF	TGCGCCAGCAGCCACCAGCTAGCGGGACGGGACGAGCAGTACTTC	TRBJ2-7	TRBD2	.	TRBV4-1
CASSPGVNTEAFF	TGTGCCAGCTCACCAGGGGTGAACACTGAAGCTTTCTTT	TRBJ1-1	.	.	TRBV18
CASSFGFGVGGEQYF	TGTGCCAGCAGCTTCGGGTTTGGGGTAGGCGGAGAGCAGTACTTC	TRBJ2-7	.	few	TRBV11-2
CASRSTNSEPDQNEQFF	TGCGCCAGCAGATCCACTAATAGCGAGCCGGACCAGAATGAGCAGTTCTTC	TRBJ2-1	.	few	TRBV23-1
CASNLGGGYTF	TGTGCCAGCAATTTGGGCGGGGGCTACACCTTC	TRBJ1-2	.	.	TRBV6-5
CAISDPGTNVEQYF	TGTGCCATCAGTGACCCCGGGACAAACGTCGAGCAGTACTTC	TRBJ2-7	.	once	TRBV10-3
CASSSAGSSYNEQFF	TGTGCCAGCAGTTCCGCAGGATCCTCCTACAATGAGCAGTTCTTC	TRBJ2-1	.	.	TRBV27
CASNLDSRNTEAFF	TGTGCCAGCAACCTGGACAGTCGAAACACTGAAGCTTTCTTT	TRBJ1-1	.	once	TRBV5-6